Listed below are T cell receptor beta chains from one sample, sequenced in a study of blood T cell repertoires in COVID-19. Using immunoSEQ multiplex PCR, the repertoire was profiled, and TCRdb retains in-frame clones only, with some absent. The table has about 310,000 clones, roughly 90% seen once. Sequencing was performed on PBMCs or T cells enriched from blood (not recorded which). Source of these receptors: a woman aged 40 to 49 who had recovered from COVID-19. Each CDR3 is given with its conserved first and last residue. The order of the fields is J gene, V gene, CDR3 length, D gene, clone size, CDR3 DNA, CDR3 protein. The D gene is left open where the match is weak. Size is stated for part of the rows, as once, few or many counts, or as a class when the clone is expanded.

j_call: TRBJ2-3
v_call: TRBV6-2/TRBV6-3
cdr3_length: 16
d_call: -
clone_size: -
cdr3_nt: TGTGCCAGCAGTTACGGGGGGACGAGCCTCACAGATACGCAGTATTTT
cdr3_aa: CASSYGGTSLTDTQYF

j_call: TRBJ2-1
v_call: TRBV3-1/TRBV3-2
cdr3_length: 13
d_call: -
clone_size: -
cdr3_nt: TGTGCCAGCAGCCCGGGGGGCCTCAATGAGCAGTTCTTC
cdr3_aa: CASSPGGLNEQFF

j_call: TRBJ2-7
v_call: TRBV27
cdr3_length: 14
d_call: TRBD2
clone_size: -
cdr3_nt: TGTGCCAGCAGTTTTCAGCGGGGATATTACGAGCAGTACTTC
cdr3_aa: CASSFQRGYYEQYF

j_call: TRBJ1-2
v_call: TRBV19
cdr3_length: 15
d_call: TRBD1
clone_size: -
cdr3_nt: TGTGCCAGTAGTGGGGATGACAGGGCACCCTATGGCTACACCTTC
cdr3_aa: CASSGDDRAPYGYTF

j_call: TRBJ2-5
v_call: TRBV7-9
cdr3_length: 16
d_call: -
clone_size: -
cdr3_nt: TGTGCCAGCAGCCCGGGGGCCGGGACTACCTCGGAGACCCAGTACTTC
cdr3_aa: CASSPGAGTTSETQYF

j_call: TRBJ2-1
v_call: TRBV7-7
cdr3_length: 15
d_call: -
clone_size: -
cdr3_nt: TGTGCTAGCAGCTCGGACCCGGCGGGTTACAATGAGCAGTTCTTC
cdr3_aa: CASSSDPAGYNEQFF

j_call: TRBJ2-1
v_call: TRBV5-1
cdr3_length: 16
d_call: TRBD2
clone_size: few
cdr3_nt: TGCGCCAGCAGCTTCTCCGGGACTAGCGGGAACAATGAGCAGTTCTTC
cdr3_aa: CASSFSGTSGNNEQFF

j_call: TRBJ2-7
v_call: TRBV9
cdr3_length: 18
d_call: TRBD2
clone_size: -
cdr3_nt: TGTGCCAGCAGCCCTATCGGAGGCGGGAGGGCCGCCGACTACGAGCAGTACTTC
cdr3_aa: CASSPIGGGRAADYEQYF

j_call: TRBJ1-1
v_call: TRBV5-4
cdr3_length: 14
d_call: -
clone_size: -
cdr3_nt: TGTGCCAGCAGCTTGAGTCCATTCGGGACTGAAGCTTTCTTT
cdr3_aa: CASSLSPFGTEAFF

j_call: TRBJ1-1
v_call: TRBV18
cdr3_length: 15
d_call: -
clone_size: -
cdr3_nt: TGTGCCAGCTCACCTGAGGGATCCGTGGACACTGAAGCTTTCTTT
cdr3_aa: CASSPEGSVDTEAFF

j_call: TRBJ2-1
v_call: TRBV25-1
cdr3_length: 14
d_call: -
clone_size: -
cdr3_nt: TGTGCCAGCAGTGAATTTTCAGGGCCCAATGAGCAGTTCTTC
cdr3_aa: CASSEFSGPNEQFF

j_call: TRBJ2-7
v_call: TRBV21-1
cdr3_length: 14
d_call: -
clone_size: once
cdr3_nt: TGTGCCAGCAGCAATGGACACGGAACCTACGAGCAGTACTTC
cdr3_aa: CASSNGHGTYEQYF

j_call: TRBJ1-4
v_call: TRBV7-9
cdr3_length: 17
d_call: TRBD1
clone_size: -
cdr3_nt: TGTGCCAGCAGCTTAGCTTTCCAGGGGGCAACTAATGAAAAACTGTTTTTT
cdr3_aa: CASSLAFQGATNEKLFF

j_call: TRBJ1-4
v_call: TRBV4-2
cdr3_length: 18
d_call: TRBD1
clone_size: -
cdr3_nt: TGTGCCAGCAGTCGAAACCGGGACAGGGGAGGAACTAATGAAAAACTGTTTTTT
cdr3_aa: CASSRNRDRGGTNEKLFF

j_call: TRBJ1-1
v_call: TRBV21-1
cdr3_length: 16
d_call: -
clone_size: -
cdr3_nt: TGTGCCAGCAGCAAATCCCCCGGGACAGGGATCACTGAAGCTTTCTTT
cdr3_aa: CASSKSPGTGITEAFF

j_call: TRBJ1-1
v_call: TRBV7-3
cdr3_length: 13
d_call: -
clone_size: -
cdr3_nt: TGTGCCAGCAGCCCCACGAGGAACACTGAAGCTTTCTTT
cdr3_aa: CASSPTRNTEAFF

j_call: TRBJ2-7
v_call: TRBV6-5
cdr3_length: 11
d_call: -
clone_size: once
cdr3_nt: TGTGCCAGCAGTTATCTCTACGAGCAGTACTTC
cdr3_aa: CASSYLYEQYF

j_call: TRBJ2-1
v_call: TRBV9
cdr3_length: 13
d_call: TRBD1
clone_size: -
cdr3_nt: TGTGCCAGCAGGGGACAGGGGGCCTGGGAGCAGTTCTTC
cdr3_aa: CASRGQGAWEQFF

j_call: TRBJ2-3
v_call: TRBV7-2
cdr3_length: 16
d_call: TRBD2
clone_size: -
cdr3_nt: TGTGCCAGCAGAAAACCGGGACTAGCGACGACAGATACGCAGTATTTT
cdr3_aa: CASRKPGLATTDTQYF

j_call: TRBJ2-7
v_call: TRBV11-2
cdr3_length: 14
d_call: -
clone_size: once
cdr3_nt: TGTGCCAGCAGCTTACCCCAGGGCTCCTACGAGCAGTACTTC
cdr3_aa: CASSLPQGSYEQYF

j_call: TRBJ2-7
v_call: TRBV2
cdr3_length: 16
d_call: -
clone_size: -
cdr3_nt: TGTGCCAGCAGTGAAACTCGGGGATTAATGGCTTACGAGCAGTACTTC
cdr3_aa: CASSETRGLMAYEQYF

j_call: TRBJ2-1
v_call: TRBV7-6
cdr3_length: 19
d_call: TRBD2
clone_size: -
cdr3_nt: TGTGCCAGCAGCCTAAGTGGACTAGCGGGGCGCAAATCCTACAATGAGCAGTTCTTC
cdr3_aa: CASSLSGLAGRKSYNEQFF

j_call: TRBJ2-7
v_call: TRBV7-3
cdr3_length: 14
d_call: -
clone_size: -
cdr3_nt: TGTGCCAGCAGCCCCTCCAGCGGCTCCTACGAGCAGTACTTC
cdr3_aa: CASSPSSGSYEQYF

j_call: TRBJ1-6
v_call: TRBV4-1
cdr3_length: 14
d_call: -
clone_size: -
cdr3_nt: TGCGCCAGCAGCCAGAGCCCCCGAGGTTCACCCCTCCACTTT
cdr3_aa: CASSQSPRGSPLHF

j_call: TRBJ1-3
v_call: TRBV5-1
cdr3_length: 16
d_call: -
clone_size: -
cdr3_nt: TGCGCCAGCAGCTTGGGCCCCACGTTCAGGGGAAACACCATATATTTT
cdr3_aa: CASSLGPTFRGNTIYF

j_call: TRBJ2-7
v_call: TRBV6-5
cdr3_length: 14
d_call: -
clone_size: -
cdr3_nt: TGTGCCAGCTCCCCGAACAGGGTCTCCTACGAGCAGTACTTC
cdr3_aa: CASSPNRVSYEQYF

j_call: TRBJ1-2
v_call: TRBV25-1
cdr3_length: 15
d_call: TRBD1
clone_size: -
cdr3_nt: TGTGCCAGCAGTGACTGGGACAGGGGGCGAAGTGGCTACACCTTC
cdr3_aa: CASSDWDRGRSGYTF

j_call: TRBJ1-5
v_call: TRBV28
cdr3_length: 15
d_call: TRBD1
clone_size: -
cdr3_nt: TGTGCCAGCAGTCTCCAACAGGGGGTCAATCAGCCCCAGCATTTT
cdr3_aa: CASSLQQGVNQPQHF

j_call: TRBJ2-5
v_call: TRBV7-2
cdr3_length: 16
d_call: TRBD1
clone_size: -
cdr3_nt: TGTGCCAGCAGCTTAGTCGCAGGGGGCGCTCTAGAGACCCAGTACTTC
cdr3_aa: CASSLVAGGALETQYF

j_call: TRBJ2-1
v_call: TRBV3-1/TRBV3-2
cdr3_length: 13
d_call: TRBD2
clone_size: -
cdr3_nt: TGTGCCAGCAGCTTAAGGACTAGCATGGAGCAGTTCTTC
cdr3_aa: CASSLRTSMEQFF

j_call: TRBJ2-1
v_call: TRBV19
cdr3_length: 15
d_call: -
clone_size: -
cdr3_nt: TGTGCCAGTAGTATTGAAAGAGAAACGTACAATGAGCAGTTCTTC
cdr3_aa: CASSIERETYNEQFF

j_call: TRBJ1-5
v_call: TRBV4-1
cdr3_length: 16
d_call: -
clone_size: -
cdr3_nt: TGCGCCAGCAGCCAAGGAACTAGGGTGGGCAATCAGCCCCAGCATTTT
cdr3_aa: CASSQGTRVGNQPQHF

j_call: TRBJ2-1
v_call: TRBV14
cdr3_length: 16
d_call: TRBD2
clone_size: -
cdr3_nt: TGTGCCAGCAGCCTATCCTTACCGGGACTAGGGAATGAGCAGTTCTTC
cdr3_aa: CASSLSLPGLGNEQFF

j_call: TRBJ2-5
v_call: TRBV7-6
cdr3_length: 15
d_call: TRBD1
clone_size: -
cdr3_nt: TGTGCCAGCAGCGTACGGACAGGGGGCGAGGAGACCCAGTACTTC
cdr3_aa: CASSVRTGGEETQYF

j_call: TRBJ1-1
v_call: TRBV3-1/TRBV3-2
cdr3_length: 13
d_call: -
clone_size: -
cdr3_nt: TGTGCCAGCAGCCAACCCTCGGGGACTGAAGCTTTCTTT
cdr3_aa: CASSQPSGTEAFF

j_call: TRBJ2-4
v_call: TRBV15
cdr3_length: 14
d_call: -
clone_size: -
cdr3_nt: TGTGCCACCAGCAGAGATACAACCAAAAACATTCAGTACTTC
cdr3_aa: CATSRDTTKNIQYF

j_call: TRBJ1-1
v_call: TRBV7-8
cdr3_length: 15
d_call: -
clone_size: -
cdr3_nt: TGTGCCAGCAGCTCGATGACAGTTCAGAACACTGAAGCTTTCTTT
cdr3_aa: CASSSMTVQNTEAFF

j_call: TRBJ2-7
v_call: TRBV2
cdr3_length: 13
d_call: TRBD1
clone_size: -
cdr3_nt: TGTGCCAGCAGGGGACAGGGGATGGGCGAGCAGTACTTC
cdr3_aa: CASRGQGMGEQYF

j_call: TRBJ1-2
v_call: TRBV7-9
cdr3_length: 14
d_call: -
clone_size: -
cdr3_nt: TGTGCCAGCAGCTTACGGGGTGCGGGCTATGGCTACACCTTC
cdr3_aa: CASSLRGAGYGYTF

j_call: TRBJ1-1
v_call: TRBV19
cdr3_length: 14
d_call: TRBD1
clone_size: -
cdr3_nt: TGTGCCAGTAGTCCAGACAGGGACTCCACTGAAGCTTTCTTT
cdr3_aa: CASSPDRDSTEAFF

j_call: TRBJ2-2
v_call: TRBV24-1
cdr3_length: 17
d_call: -
clone_size: -
cdr3_nt: TGTGCCACCAGTGATAACAGGGGAGGAATTAACACCGGGGAGCTGTTTTTT
cdr3_aa: CATSDNRGGINTGELFF

j_call: TRBJ1-2
v_call: TRBV5-1
cdr3_length: 13
d_call: -
clone_size: -
cdr3_nt: TGCGCCAGCAGCTTGGAGGGGCGGCATGGCTACACCTTC
cdr3_aa: CASSLEGRHGYTF

j_call: TRBJ1-1
v_call: TRBV3-1/TRBV3-2
cdr3_length: 16
d_call: -
clone_size: -
cdr3_nt: TGTGCCAGCACCCGTGGGGCAGGCGATTTTAGCACTGAAGCTTTCTTT
cdr3_aa: CASTRGAGDFSTEAFF